The 26 T cell receptor beta chains presented below share a single source sample, sequenced in a study of blood T cells in healthy people across ages. A second PCR, run for roughly 7 to 11 cycles, used a sample-barcoded 5' primer plus a J-beta primer mix. MiXCR, applied by TCRdb to the 5' RACE reads, yields one record per CDR3 protein. The data contain just over 800,000 distinct CDR3 sequences, 60% to 80% of them singletons. The sequenced sample consisted of blood. The receptor source for this set is a man aged 25-40 years in good health.

The V call is TRBV20-1, the J call TRBJ2-4, with 10 bases identical to TRBD1. The closer fit of TRBJ2-7 to the DNA end suggests the J call may be wrong. CDR1 and CDR2 from the germline V gene are DFQATT and SNEGSKA (reference sequence). The CDR3 extends over 15 amino acids. DNA of the CDR3: TGCAGTGCTAGCCCACAGACAGGGGGCCACTACGAGCAGTACTTC. Its translation is CSASPQTGGHYEQYF.

J is TRBJ2-7 and V is TRBV7-2; possibly TRBD2 for D (5 bases). This CDR3 is built from 15 residues. Germline V CDR1 and CDR2: SGHTA, FQGNSA. V dropped 4 bases and J dropped 0 bases, with 13 bases sitting between them. The CDR3 sequence: CASSSVGGRSYEQYF. The CDR3 DNA reads TGTGCCAGCAGCTCCGTGGGCGGGCGCTCCTACGAGCAGTACTTC.

The V and J genes are TRBV18 and TRBJ1-5; D may be TRBD1 (5 bases). CDR1 is KGHSH and CDR2 is LQKENI in the germline V gene. The CDR3 contains 16 residues. V was cut by 2 bases and J by 2 bases, with 13 bases left in between. CDR3 amino acids: CASSPIGGSGNQPQHF. DNA of the CDR3: TGTGCCAGCTCACCAATCGGGGGTTCAGGCAATCAGCCCCAGCATTTT. Drawing the rest from reference TRBV18 and TRBJ1-5, the complete variable domain is NAGVMQNPRHLVRRRGQEARLRCSPMKGHSHVYWYRQLPEEGLKFMVYLQKENIIDESGMPKERFSAEFPKEGPSILRIQQVVRGDSAAYFCASSPIGGSGNQPQHFGDGTRLSIL.

The chain carries TRBV6-6 and TRBJ2-7; 7 bases agree with TRBD2. In germline, CDR1 is MNHNY, CDR2 SVGAGI (reference sequence). There are 15 residues in the CDR3. Unmatched junction bases numbered 13, after V lost 4 bases and J lost 7 bases. The CDR3 nucleotides are TGTGCCAGCAGTTCGACACTAGCGTCGGGAAATGAGCAGTACTTC. This gives the protein CASSSTLASGNEQYF.

This clonotype was counted between two and nine times. This sequence joins TRBV20-1 and TRBJ1-6; D call uncertain. Per germline, CDR1 DFQATT and CDR2 SNEGSKA (reference sequence). Trimming shortened V by 0 bases and J by 10 bases, and 19 bases separated the two germline ends. This CDR3 spans 16 amino acids. In DNA, the CDR3 is TGCAGTGCTAGAGATGGAGGGCACCCAGCAGAATCACCCCTCCACTTT. It encodes CSARDGGHPAESPLHF.

CDR3 sequence (DNA): TGTGCCAGCAGTTTAGGGGGGCGGGACTACGAGCAGTACTTC. Encoded protein: CASSLGGRDYEQYF. J is TRBJ2-7 and V is TRBV27; D possibly matches TRBD1 or TRBD2 (6 bases each). Germline values: CDR1 MNHEY, CDR2 SMNVEV (reference sequence). Deletions cut 2 bases from V and 3 bases from J, with 11 bases between. The CDR3 is 14 residues long.

V gene TRBV30 combines with J gene TRBJ1-2; no firm D call. This CDR3 spans 11 amino acids. Germline V gene data show CDR1 as GTSNPN and CDR2 as SVGIG (reference sequence). Between the trimmed V and J ends, which lost 0 bases and 8 bases, there was a span of 7 bases. CDR3 nucleotide sequence: TGTGCCTGGAGTGTCGGCGGGGGCTACACCTTC. This encodes CAWSVGGGYTF.

This clonotype was observed once. The chain is built from TRBV20-1 and TRBJ2-1; D is possibly TRBD1 (5 bases). V gave up 2 bases and J gave up 3 bases, with 11 bases separating them. CDR3 length: 14 residues. Germline-derived CDR1 and CDR2 are DFQATT and SNEGSKA (reference sequence). The CDR3 nucleotides read TGCAGTGCTAGAACCGACAGAGACTACAATGAGCAGTTCTTC. Translating gives CSARTDRDYNEQFF.

The genes are TRBV7-6 and TRBJ2-3, with 9 bases lining up with TRBD2. The CDR3 is 15 amino acids. Germline V gene data show CDR1 as SGHVS and CDR2 as FNYEAQ. The junction had 4 bases not matched to a gene; V was cut back by 5 bases and J by 1 base. The CDR3 is CASSRPSGGTDTQYF. The CDR3 DNA reads TGTGCCAGCAGCCGCCCTAGCGGGGGCACAGATACGCAGTATTTT.

The gene calls are TRBV13 and TRBJ2-7; D might be TRBD1 (6 bases). The CDR3 is made up of 15 amino acids. With 6 bases removed from V and 1 base from J, the gap between germline ends came to 16 bases. The germline gives CDR1 PRHDT, CDR2 FYEKMQ (reference sequence). CDR3 protein: CASRLTVDSSYEQYF. The CDR3 coding sequence is TGTGCCAGCAGACTTACAGTGGACAGTTCCTACGAGCAGTACTTC.

This chain connects TRBV4-3 to TRBJ1-4, with D possibly being TRBD1 (5 bases). Trimming shortened V by 0 bases and J by 3 bases, and 14 bases separated the two germline ends. CDR3 length: 17 residues. Looked up from germline, CDR1 is LGHNA and CDR2 is YSLEER. CDR3 protein: CASSQDARSRANEKLFF. The CDR3 region has the DNA TGCGCCAGCAGCCAAGATGCCCGGAGCAGGGCTAATGAAAAACTGTTTTTT.

V is TRBV2 and J is TRBJ2-4; D is possibly TRBD1 (6 bases). V lost 7 bases and J 8 bases, leaving 18 bases between the germline ends. The germline V gene encodes CDR1 SNHLY and CDR2 FYNNEI. This CDR3 is built from 14 residues. The CDR3 DNA reads as TGTGCCAGCATGATCCCCCATGGGGGCGACATTCAGTACTTC. It encodes CASMIPHGGDIQYF.

This rearrangement joins TRBV29-1 to TRBJ2-4, with a possible D match to TRBD2 (6 bases). The DNA end lines up better with TRBJ2-7; the J call may be wrong. This CDR3 has 12 amino acids. Germline V gives CDR1 SQVTM, CDR2 ANQGSEA. CDR3 DNA sequence: TGCAGCGTTGAGCGGGGAGGCCACGAGCAGTACTTC. Translating it yields CSVERGGHEQYF.

The J gene is TRBJ2-5, the V gene TRBV12-3 or TRBV12-4; 14 bases align to TRBD2. The CDR3 loop spans 19 amino acids. The junction had 15 bases not matched to a gene; V was cut back by 4 bases and J by 5 bases. The DNA of the CDR3 is TGTGCCAGCAGTTCTTCCGGGACTAGCGGGGGCCTAGGCAGTGAGACCCAGTACTTC. It codes for CASSSSGTSGGLGSETQYF.

The chain has TRBV5-1 and TRBJ1-4; D may be TRBD1 (5 bases). V lost 4 bases to trimming and J lost 8 bases, with 15 bases between them. Germline values: CDR1 SGHRS, CDR2 YFSETQ. The CDR3 is made up of 14 amino acids. Here the CDR3 reads CASSTATGGEKLFF. Written as DNA, the CDR3 is TGCGCCAGCAGCACGGCTACAGGCGGGGAAAAACTGTTTTTT. The full variable domain, completed using reference TRBV5-1 and TRBJ1-4, is KAGVTQTPRYLIKTRGQQVTLSCSPISGHRSVSWYQQTPGQGLQFLFEYFSETQRNKGNFPGRFSGRQFSNSRSEMNVSTLELGDSALYLCASSTATGGEKLFFGSGTQLSVL.

The rearrangement joins TRBV5-1 to TRBJ1-2; D is ambiguous. Germline CDR1 is SGHRS and CDR2 is YFSETQ. V was clipped by 6 bases and J by 3 bases, with 6 bases between them. The CDR3 runs to 11 residues. DNA of the CDR3: TGCGCCAGCAAGGGCGACTATGGCTACACCTTC. Residues: CASKGDYGYTF.

The J gene is TRBJ2-1, the V gene TRBV7-2; unclear D gene. V dropped 1 base and J dropped 8 bases, with 18 bases sitting between them. Germline V gene data show CDR1 as SGHTA and CDR2 as FQGNSA. CDR3 length equals 16 residues. DNA for the CDR3: TGTGCCAGCAGCTTAGGAGCGCAGGAGTGGGCCCATGAGCAGTTCTTC. Protein sequence: CASSLGAQEWAHEQFF.

J is TRBJ1-1 and V is TRBV29-1; D unclear. V lost 1 base, J lost 7 bases, and 10 bases lay in between. This CDR3 is 12 amino acids long. Per the germline V gene, CDR1 is SQVTM and CDR2 is ANQGSEA. The CDR3 reads CSVEVVEGEAFF. Written as DNA, the CDR3 is TGCAGCGTTGAAGTAGTGGAGGGTGAAGCTTTCTTT.

This rearrangement joins TRBV4-2 to TRBJ2-7, with TRBD2 identical over 8 bases. J was trimmed by 0 bases and V by 4 bases; bases with no gene match: 17. Germline V gene data show CDR1 as LGHNA and CDR2 as YNFKEQ. The CDR3 spans 19 residues. CDR3 DNA sequence: TGTGCCAGCAGCCCTCTTAGTCGGGTGGGGACTAGAAGCTCCTACGAGCAGTACTTC. It translates to CASSPLSRVGTRSSYEQYF.

The rearrangement uses TRBV29-1 and TRBJ2-5; D unclear. The V gene's germline CDR1 is SQVTM and CDR2 ANQGSEA. This CDR3 region has 12 residues. V was cut by 4 bases and J by 11 bases, with 17 bases left in between. The CDR3 sequence: CSVGFDQNEQYF. The CDR3 DNA is TGCAGCGTTGGGTTCGACCAGAATGAGCAGTACTTC. Using reference TRBV29-1 and TRBJ2-5 for the parts outside the CDR3, the full variable domain is SAVISQKPSRDICQRGTSLTIQCQVDSQVTMMFWYRQQPGQSLTLIATANQGSEATYESGFVIDKFPISRPNLTFSTLTVSNMSPEDSSIYLCSVGFDQNEQYFGPGTRLLVL.

This clonotype was detected many times. The rearrangement uses TRBV25-1 and TRBJ1-2, with 8 nucleotides matching TRBD1. The J segment lost 7 bases and the V segment lost 4 bases, leaving 5 bases of the junction unmatched. Germline values: CDR1 MGHDK, CDR2 SYGVNS. The CDR3 is 13 residues long. For the CDR3, the DNA is TGTGCCAGCAGTGTCACAGGGGGGATTGGCTACACCTTC. This codes for CASSVTGGIGYTF.

This clonotype has more than one count but fewer than ten. V is TRBV6-2 or TRBV6-3 and J is TRBJ2-1; D not certain. The CDR3 has 13 residues. V was shortened by 5 bases and J by 2 bases, with 7 bases between the two germline ends. Per the germline V gene, CDR1 is MNHEY and CDR2 is SVGEGT. The CDR3 bases are TGTGCCAGCAGTGATTACCCCTACAATGAGCAGTTCTTC. Its protein is CASSDYPYNEQFF.

The chain carries TRBV6-1 and TRBJ1-6; D remains unclear. V was trimmed by 6 bases and J by 6 bases, leaving 18 bases between them. The CDR3 sequence is 16 residues long. In germline, CDR1 is MNHNS, CDR2 SASEGT. CDR3 protein: CASSEDAKRRNSPLHF. CDR3 bases: TGTGCCAGCAGCGAGGACGCCAAGAGACGTAATTCACCCCTCCACTTT.

The count of this clonotype is one. The V call is TRBV30, the J call TRBJ2-1; TRBD1 might be the D (6 bases). Trimming removed 4 bases from V and 2 bases from J, with 9 bases in between. Germline V gene sequence: CDR1 GTSNPN, CDR2 SVGIG (reference sequence). The CDR3 runs 13 residues. Written as DNA, the CDR3 is TGTGCCTGGAAGGACAGCCCCTACAATGAGCAGTTCTTC. This encodes CAWKDSPYNEQFF.

This clonotype was recorded only once. The J gene is TRBJ1-6, the V gene TRBV5-6; D gene ambiguous. Trimming removed 4 bases from V and 7 bases from J, with 9 bases in between. The CDR3 runs 13 residues. The germline gives CDR1 SGHDT, CDR2 YYEEEE. CDR3 protein: CASSPPENSPLHF. The CDR3 DNA reads TGTGCCAGCAGCCCCCCAGAGAATTCACCCCTCCACTTT.

This chain links TRBV4-3 with TRBJ2-7, with 7 positions matching TRBD2. Germline CDR1 LGHNA, CDR2 YSLEER. The CDR3 covers 15 residues. V lost 3 bases, J lost 5 bases, and 10 bases stayed unmatched. CDR3 sequence reads: CASSHGGREIDEQYF. The CDR3 DNA follows: TGCGCCAGCAGCCATGGGGGGAGGGAGATCGACGAGCAGTACTTC.